The T cell receptor beta chain described here comes from a study of vaccination and CD4 T cells after COVID-19. In its sample, this clonotype was seen once. The antigen is unknown. Regarding treatment: roughly ten-day PBMC culture with coronavirus spike peptide pools or control peptides (ViraFEST assay). Sequenced with the Oncomine TCR Beta short-read assay was DNA taken from cultured CD4+ T cells. In TCRdb, the PCR reads were re-called with MiXCR into one record per CDR3 protein. The sample records about 25,000 distinct CDR3 sequences, around half being singletons. The germline CDR1 and CDR2 sequences are MNHEY and SMNVEV (reference sequence). V dropped 5 bases and J dropped 3 bases, with 14 bases sitting between them. The CDR3 has 14 amino acids.

Material: CD4+ T cells from blood, cultured in vitro. This chain connects TRBV27 to TRBJ2-7; tentatively, D is TRBD2 (5 bases). The origin of this receptor is a human donor who had recovered from COVID-19. The CDR3 coding sequence is TGTGCCAGCAGTCTATGGGAGCTGAGCTACGAGCAGTACTTC. Encoded protein: CASSLWELSYEQYF.